This T cell receptor beta chain was identified during a study of T-cell reconstitution after alpha-beta-depleted transplantation in children. Germline-derived CDR1 and CDR2 are MDHEN and SYDVKM. CDR3 length: 13 amino acids. V dropped 6 bases and J dropped 3 bases, with 9 bases sitting between them. Unique molecular identifiers were incorporated into the prepared TCRbeta library. Via MiXCR, TCRdb re-called the PCR reads, giving one row per CDR3 protein. Of just over 950,000 distinct CDR3 sequences listed, around 30% were seen once; the top ten hold around 30%. This clonotype was seen a handful of times. Antigen: not known. Broader study findings: A year post-transplant, T-cell counts and diversity derived mostly from newly produced T cells. Alpha-beta T cells about two months after transplant reportedly derived from several hundred expanded graft clones. TCRbeta diversity was high at day 60 in some patients (a result of surviving recipient T cells and thymic progenitors).

This TCR derives from a boy under two years old who had a stem cell transplant for SCID, so the T cells may come from the graft donor. The chain combines TRBV28 with TRBJ2-4; D may be TRBD1 (6 bases). This material consisted of PBMCs, mostly from graft donor cells, taken 360 days after TCRalphabeta/CD19-depleted stem cell transplant. The CDR3 sequence is CASRQGNKNIQYF. The CDR3 nucleotides read TGTGCCAGCAGACAGGGCAACAAAAACATTCAGTACTTC.